The present entry profiles one TCR beta chain with its context. The sample originates from a study of T cells in Graves' hyperthyroidism and ophthalmopathy. At least 3 on the Clinical Activity Score was recorded for ophthalmopathy patients, who also had NOSPECS grade at least 4 and duration under 3 months. With V trimmed by 8 bases and J by 3 bases, 12 bases remained unmatched. Germline V gene data show CDR1 as MNHEY and CDR2 as SVGAGI. This CDR3 has 16 residues. RNA transcripts served as the template for amplifying TCR beta CDR3 regions. The study used the HTBI primer set for a first-round RT-PCR of the TCR CDR3. MiXCR was run by TCRdb on the multiplex PCR reads, yielding one entry per CDR3 protein. This sample has about 270,000 distinct CDR3 sequences, with 20% to 25% found just once.

V gene TRBV6-5 combines with J gene TRBJ2-3; 9 positions agree with TRBD2. The sequence came from a man aged 25 to 45 with Graves' ophthalmopathy. Input material: blood. The CDR3 DNA sequence: TGTGCCAGCGGTGGGGCGGGAGGGCCTGGGACAGATACGCAGTATTTT. It translates to CASGGAGGPGTDTQYF.